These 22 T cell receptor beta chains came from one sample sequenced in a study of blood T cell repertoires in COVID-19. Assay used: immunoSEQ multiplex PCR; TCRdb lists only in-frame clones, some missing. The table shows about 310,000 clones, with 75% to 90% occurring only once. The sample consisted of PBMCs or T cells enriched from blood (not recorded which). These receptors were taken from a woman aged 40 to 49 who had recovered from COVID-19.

CDR3 nucleotides: TGCGCCAGCAGCCAGCTAGCGGGAGGGGACAATGAGCAGTTCTTC. Translating it yields CASSQLAGGDNEQFF. The chain couples TRBV4-3 to TRBJ2-1, with 12 bases aligning to TRBD2. J was trimmed by 5 bases and V by 3 bases; bases with no gene match: 2. This CDR3 comprises 15 residues. Germline V gene lookup returns CDR1 LGHNA and CDR2 YSLEER.

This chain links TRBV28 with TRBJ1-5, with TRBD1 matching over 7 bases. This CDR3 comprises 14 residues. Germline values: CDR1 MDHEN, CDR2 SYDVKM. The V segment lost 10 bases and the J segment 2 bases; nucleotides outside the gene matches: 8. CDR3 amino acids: CATQQGNGNQPQHF. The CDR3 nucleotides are TGTGCCACACAACAGGGGAACGGCAATCAGCCCCAGCATTTT. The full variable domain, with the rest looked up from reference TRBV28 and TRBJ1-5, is DVKVTQSSRYLVKRTGEKVFLECVQDMDHENMFWYRQDPGLGLRLIYFSYDVKMKEKGDIPEGYSVSREKKERFSLILESASTNQTSMYLCATQQGNGNQPQHFGDGTRLSIL.

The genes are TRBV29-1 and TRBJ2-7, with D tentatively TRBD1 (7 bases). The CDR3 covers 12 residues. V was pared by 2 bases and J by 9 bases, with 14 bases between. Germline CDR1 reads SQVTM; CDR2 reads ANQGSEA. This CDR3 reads CSVEINQGGQYF. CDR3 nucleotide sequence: TGCAGCGTTGAAATCAACCAGGGGGGGCAGTACTTC.

CDR3: CASSPGTHYGYTF. CDR3 DNA sequence: TGCGCCAGCAGTCCCGGGACTCACTATGGCTACACCTTC. The chain links TRBV10-1 to TRBJ1-2; possible D gene TRBD1, 5 bases. Per germline, CDR1 WNHNN and CDR2 SYGVQD (reference sequence). Trimming took 5 bases from V and 3 from J, leaving 10 bases between them. This CDR3 comprises 13 residues.

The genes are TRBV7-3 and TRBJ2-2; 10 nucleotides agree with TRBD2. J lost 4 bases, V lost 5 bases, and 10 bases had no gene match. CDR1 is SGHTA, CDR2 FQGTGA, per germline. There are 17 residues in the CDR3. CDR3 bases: TGTGCCAGCAGCCGTACTCTAGCGGGGGCGAGCACCGGGGAGCTGTTTTTT. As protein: CASSRTLAGASTGELFF.

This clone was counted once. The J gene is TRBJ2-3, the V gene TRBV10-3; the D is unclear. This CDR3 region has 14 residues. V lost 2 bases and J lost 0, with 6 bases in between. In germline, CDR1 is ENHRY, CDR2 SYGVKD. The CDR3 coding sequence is TGTGCCATCAGTGAGCTATCCAGCACAGATACGCAGTATTTT. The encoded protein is CAISELSSTDTQYF.

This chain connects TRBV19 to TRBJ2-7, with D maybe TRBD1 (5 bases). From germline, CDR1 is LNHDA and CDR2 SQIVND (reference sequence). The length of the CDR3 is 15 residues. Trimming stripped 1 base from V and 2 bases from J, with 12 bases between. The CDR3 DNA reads TGTGCCAGTAGTATAGGCGGACATGTAACCTACGAGCAGTACTTC. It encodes CASSIGGHVTYEQYF.

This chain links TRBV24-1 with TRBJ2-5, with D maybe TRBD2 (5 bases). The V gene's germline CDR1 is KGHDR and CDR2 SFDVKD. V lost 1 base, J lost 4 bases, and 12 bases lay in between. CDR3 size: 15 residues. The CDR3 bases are TGTGCCACCAGTGATTTTACTAGGGCTCCAGAGACCCAGTACTTC. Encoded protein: CATSDFTRAPETQYF.

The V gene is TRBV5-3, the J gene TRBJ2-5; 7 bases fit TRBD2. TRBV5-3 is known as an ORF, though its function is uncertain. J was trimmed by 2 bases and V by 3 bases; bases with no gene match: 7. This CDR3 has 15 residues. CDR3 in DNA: TGTGCCAGAAGCTCCCCCAGCGGGGAACAAGAGACCCAGTACTTC. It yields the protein CARSSPSGEQETQYF.

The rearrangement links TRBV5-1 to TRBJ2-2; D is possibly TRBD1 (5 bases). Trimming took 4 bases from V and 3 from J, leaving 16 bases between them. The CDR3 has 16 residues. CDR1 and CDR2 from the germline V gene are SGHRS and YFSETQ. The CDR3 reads CASSRGARADTGELFF. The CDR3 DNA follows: TGCGCCAGCAGCCGTGGGGCTCGGGCGGACACCGGGGAGCTGTTTTTT.

The chain's CDR3 is CASSQWTDLGGYTF. The CDR3 DNA follows: TGTGCCAGCAGTCAATGGACAGATTTAGGTGGCTACACCTTC. The J gene is TRBJ1-2, the V gene TRBV6-5; D is perhaps TRBD1 (6 bases). The CDR3 runs 14 residues. The germline V gene has CDR1 MNHEY and CDR2 SVGAGI. Deletions cut 5 bases from V and 7 bases from J, with 17 bases between.

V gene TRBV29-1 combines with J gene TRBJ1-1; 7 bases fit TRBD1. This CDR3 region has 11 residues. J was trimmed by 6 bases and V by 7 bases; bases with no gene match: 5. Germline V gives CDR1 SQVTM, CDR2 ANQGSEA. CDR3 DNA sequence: TGCAGCGCTTACAGGGGTGCTGAAGCTTTCTTT. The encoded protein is CSAYRGAEAFF. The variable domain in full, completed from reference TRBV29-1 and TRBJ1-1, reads SAVISQKPSRDICQRGTSLTIQCQVDSQVTMMFWYRQQPGQSLTLIATANQGSEATYESGFVIDKFPISRPNLTFSTLTVSNMSPEDSSIYLCSAYRGAEAFFGQGTRLTVV.

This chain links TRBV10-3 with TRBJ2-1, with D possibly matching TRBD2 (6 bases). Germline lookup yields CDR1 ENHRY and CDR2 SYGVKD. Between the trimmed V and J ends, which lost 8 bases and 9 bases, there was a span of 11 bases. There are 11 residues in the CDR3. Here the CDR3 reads CAIQTSFEQFF. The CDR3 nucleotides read TGTGCCATCCAAACTAGCTTTGAGCAGTTCTTC.

CDR3 DNA sequence: TGTGCCAGCGGGGGGACTCTAGCCAATGAGCAGTTCTTC. Encoded protein: CASGGTLANEQFF. The V call is TRBV12-3 or TRBV12-4, the J call TRBJ2-1; a possible D gene is TRBD2 (6 bases). Trimming left V 8 bases short and J 6 bases short, with 14 bases between. This CDR3 has 13 amino acids.

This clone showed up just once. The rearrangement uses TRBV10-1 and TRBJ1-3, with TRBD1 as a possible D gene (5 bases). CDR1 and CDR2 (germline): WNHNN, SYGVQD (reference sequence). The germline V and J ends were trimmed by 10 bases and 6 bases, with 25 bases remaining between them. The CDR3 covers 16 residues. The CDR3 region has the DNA TGCGCCACCAAAACGACCCGAGGACAATTCCAAAACACCATATATTTT. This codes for CATKTTRGQFQNTIYF.

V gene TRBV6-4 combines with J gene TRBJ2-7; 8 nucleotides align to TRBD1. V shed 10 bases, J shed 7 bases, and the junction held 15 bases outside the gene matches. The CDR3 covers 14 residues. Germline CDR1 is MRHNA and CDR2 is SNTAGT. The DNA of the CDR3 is TGTGCCACCAACGCTGGACAGGGAGCCGGTGAGCAGTACTTC. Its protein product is CATNAGQGAGEQYF.

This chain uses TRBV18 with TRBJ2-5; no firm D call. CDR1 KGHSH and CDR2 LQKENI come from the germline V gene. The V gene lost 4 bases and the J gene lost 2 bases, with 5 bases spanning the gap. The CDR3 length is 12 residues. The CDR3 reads CASSLLQETQYF. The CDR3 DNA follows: TGTGCCAGCTCACTCCTTCAAGAGACCCAGTACTTC. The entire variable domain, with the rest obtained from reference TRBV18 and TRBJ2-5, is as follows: NAGVMQNPRHLVRRRGQEARLRCSPMKGHSHVYWYRQLPEEGLKFMVYLQKENIIDESGMPKERFSAEFPKEGPSILRIQQVVRGDSAAYFCASSLLQETQYFGPGTRLLVL.

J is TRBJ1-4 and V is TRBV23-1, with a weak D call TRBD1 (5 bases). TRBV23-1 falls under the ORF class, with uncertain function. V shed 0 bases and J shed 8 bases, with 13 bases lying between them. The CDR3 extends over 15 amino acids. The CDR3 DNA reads TGCGCCAGCAGTCAATCTGGGGGAGGTAACGAAAAACTGTTTTTT. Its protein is CASSQSGGGNEKLFF.

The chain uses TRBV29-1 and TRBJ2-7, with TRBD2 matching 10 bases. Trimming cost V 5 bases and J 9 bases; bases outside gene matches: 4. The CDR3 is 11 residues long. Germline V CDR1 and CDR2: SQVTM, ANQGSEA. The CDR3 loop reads CSVTSGEVQYF. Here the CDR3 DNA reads TGCAGCGTTACTAGCGGGGAGGTGCAGTACTTC.

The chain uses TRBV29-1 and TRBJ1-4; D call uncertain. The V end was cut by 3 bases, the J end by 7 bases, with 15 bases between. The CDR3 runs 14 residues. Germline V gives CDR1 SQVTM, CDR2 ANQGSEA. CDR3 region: CSVDPRGWGEKLFF. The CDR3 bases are TGCAGCGTTGACCCGAGAGGGTGGGGTGAAAAACTGTTTTTT.

The CDR3 sequence is CASSSREQLDEQYF. CDR3 DNA: TGTGCCAGCAGTTCCCGAGAGCAACTGGACGAGCAGTACTTC. The chain carries TRBV27 and TRBJ2-7, with D unclear. The germline CDR1 and CDR2 sequences are MNHEY and SMNVEV (reference sequence). The CDR3 is made up of 14 amino acids. V was shortened by 4 bases and J by 5 bases, with 15 bases between the two germline ends.

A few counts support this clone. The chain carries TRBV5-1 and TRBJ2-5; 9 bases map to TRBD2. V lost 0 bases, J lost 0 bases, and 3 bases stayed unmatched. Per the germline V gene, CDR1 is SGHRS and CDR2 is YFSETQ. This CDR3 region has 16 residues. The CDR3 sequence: CASSLGAGGNQETQYF. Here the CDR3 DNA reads TGCGCCAGCAGCTTGGGAGCGGGGGGAAACCAAGAGACCCAGTACTTC.